The sequence of this T cell receptor (beta chain) was determined in a study of T cell responses to AZD1222 COVID-19 vaccine. The CDR3 is made up of 17 amino acids. V was shortened by 3 bases and J by 0 bases, with 15 bases between the two germline ends. Germline V lookup: CDR1 MDHEN, CDR2 SYDVKM. Here immunoSEQ multiplex PCR was the method, and the copy in TCRdb shows in-frame clones only, minus some. The repertoire holds some 130,000 clones, with about nine tenths as singletons. The source material was peripheral blood, sampled on day 0 of AZD1222 vaccination. V gene TRBV28 combines with J gene TRBJ1-3; D gene unclear. The clonotype originates from an adult in good health. CDR3 coding DNA: TGTGCCAGCAGTTTGCCCTTCGAGGAGAGCTCTGGAAACACCATATATTTT. This gives the protein CASSLPFEESSGNTIYF.